The clone carrying this T cell receptor (beta chain) was recorded many times. Its antigen remains unidentified. Amplification yielded TCR beta CDR3 regions, with RNA transcripts as the source. First-round RT-PCR with HTBI primers amplified the TCR CDR3 region. TCRdb called the multiplex PCR reads again in MiXCR, with one record for every CDR3 protein. The repertoire has 660,000 or so distinct CDR3 sequences, approximately 42% of them found once; the top ten carry under 8%. This CDR3 contains 12 residues. Trimming shortened V by 2 bases and J by 5 bases, and 6 bases separated the two germline ends. Germline loops: CDR1 SEHNR, CDR2 FQNEAQ (reference sequence). Not enrolled were patients with uncontrolled infection, other autoimmune disease, pregnancy or lactation. The data belong to a study of T cells in Graves' hyperthyroidism and ophthalmopathy. Broader study findings: In validation, the model predicted ophthalmopathy. These predictions came a median approximately six months before onset. Clonotypes that were expanded in thyroid above 0.001 mostly appeared in blood too.

The chain couples TRBV7-9 to TRBJ2-5, with D uncertain. What was sequenced was peripheral blood or thyroid tissue (not recorded which). This TCR was sampled from an adult man with Graves' disease, either hyperthyroidism or ophthalmopathy (not recorded which). The CDR3 DNA sequence: TGTGCCAGCAGCTTATTCGGGGAGACCCAGTACTTC. This codes for CASSLFGETQYF.